The clone carrying this T cell receptor beta chain was detected a few times. What it binds is not known. V was shortened by 3 bases and J by 9 bases, with 12 bases between the two germline ends. Germline V CDR1 and CDR2: SGHDN, FVKESK. The CDR3 loop spans 13 amino acids. This entry is derived from a study of CD8+ T cells in alopecia areata. Study-wide context: Those treated were given oral tofacitinib at 5 to 10 mg twice daily. Notes on the study in general: Lesional scalp displayed greater clonality than normal scalp, most notably in alopecia totalis/universalis.

As to treatment: oral pan-JAK inhibitor, 5-10 mg twice daily. Sequencing relied on a cDNA template that was reverse transcribed from extracted RNA. The table came from immunoSEQ multiplex PCR; TCRdb's copy has only in-frame clones and leaves some out. The data hold 150,000 to 200,000 clones, with less than 70% observed a single time. The chain joins TRBV14 to TRBJ2-1; D is uncertain. The sequencing here drew on CD8+ T cells sorted from blood, taken at week 24, from a patient treated with tofacitinib. The TCR comes from a human donor with alopecia areata. Here the CDR3 DNA reads TGTGCCAGCAGCCACCGGTACAGCACTGAGCAGTTCTTC. Translating gives CASSHRYSTEQFF. The full variable domain, in which reference TRBV14 and TRBJ2-1 provide the parts outside the CDR3, is EAGVTQFPSHSVIEKGQTVTLRCDPISGHDNLYWYRRVMGKEIKFLLHFVKESKQDESGMPNNRFLAERTGGTYSTLKVQPAELEDSGVYFCASSHRYSTEQFFGPGTRLTVL.